The T cell receptor (beta chain) described here comes from a study of T cell clonality in common variable immunodeficiency. Repertoires were generated with immunoSEQ multiplex PCR, while TCRdb's copy carries only in-frame clones and drops some. This table holds some 28,000 clones with no singletons; the top ten claim about 13%. The germline V gene has CDR1 DFQATT and CDR2 SNEGSKA (reference sequence). This CDR3 contains 15 residues. The trim removed 2 bases at V and 3 bases at J, leaving 5 bases unmatched. This clone was seen repeatedly, ten times or more. Read data end 3 residues before the CDR3 end; the end is taken from the germline J gene.

The sequencing sample was made of peripheral blood mononuclear cells. This TCR came from a person aged 18 to 75 in good health. This chain connects TRBV20-1 to TRBJ2-2; 8 positions match TRBD2. The covered CDR3 bases are TGCAGTGCTAGAATCCGGGGGGGTTACACCGGGGAG. This codes for CSARIRGGYTGE. The full CDR3 sequence reads CSARIRGGYTGELFF.